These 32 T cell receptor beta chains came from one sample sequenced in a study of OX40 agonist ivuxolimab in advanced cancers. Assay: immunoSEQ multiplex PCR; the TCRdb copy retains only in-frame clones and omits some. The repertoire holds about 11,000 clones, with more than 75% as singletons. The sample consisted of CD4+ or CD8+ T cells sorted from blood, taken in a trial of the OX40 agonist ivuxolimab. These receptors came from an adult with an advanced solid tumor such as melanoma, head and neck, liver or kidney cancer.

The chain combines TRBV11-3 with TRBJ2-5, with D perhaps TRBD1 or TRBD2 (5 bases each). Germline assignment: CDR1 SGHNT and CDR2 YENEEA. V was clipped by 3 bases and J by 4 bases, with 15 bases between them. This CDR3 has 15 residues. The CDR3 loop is CASSLKWGFGETQYF. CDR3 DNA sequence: TGTGCCAGCAGCTTGAAGTGGGGGTTTGGAGAGACCCAGTACTTC.

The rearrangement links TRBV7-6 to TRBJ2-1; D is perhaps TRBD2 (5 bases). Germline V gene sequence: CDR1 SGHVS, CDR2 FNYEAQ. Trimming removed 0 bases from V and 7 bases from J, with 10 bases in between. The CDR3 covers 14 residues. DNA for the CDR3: TGTGCCAGCAGCTTAGCGGGAGAATCAAATGAGCAGTTCTTC. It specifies CASSLAGESNEQFF.

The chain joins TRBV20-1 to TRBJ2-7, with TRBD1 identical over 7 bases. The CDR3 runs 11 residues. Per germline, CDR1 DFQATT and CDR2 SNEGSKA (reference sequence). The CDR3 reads CGADRADEQYF. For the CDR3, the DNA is TGCGGGGCCGACAGGGCAGACGAGCAGTACTTC.

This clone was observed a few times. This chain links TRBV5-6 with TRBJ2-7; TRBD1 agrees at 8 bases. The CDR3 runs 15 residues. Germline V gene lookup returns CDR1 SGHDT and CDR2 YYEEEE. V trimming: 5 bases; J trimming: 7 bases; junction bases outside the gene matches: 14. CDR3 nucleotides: TGTGCCAGCAGGCCCGGTGTTGGGACAGGCCTTGAGCAGTACTTC. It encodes CASRPGVGTGLEQYF.

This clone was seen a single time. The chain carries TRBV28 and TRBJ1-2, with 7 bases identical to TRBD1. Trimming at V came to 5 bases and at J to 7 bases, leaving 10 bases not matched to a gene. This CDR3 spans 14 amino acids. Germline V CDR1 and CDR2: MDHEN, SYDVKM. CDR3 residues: CASSLGQVGLGYTF. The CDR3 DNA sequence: TGTGCCAGCAGTCTTGGACAGGTTGGTCTTGGCTACACCTTC.

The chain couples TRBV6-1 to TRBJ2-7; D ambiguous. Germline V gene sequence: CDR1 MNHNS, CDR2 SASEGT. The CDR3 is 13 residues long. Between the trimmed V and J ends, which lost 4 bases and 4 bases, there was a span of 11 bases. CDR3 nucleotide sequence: TGTGCCAGCAGTGCTTCCCCACCTTACGAGCAGTACTTC. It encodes CASSASPPYEQYF.

CDR3 sequence: CAWSVRAGGAFF. CDR3 nucleotides: TGTGCCTGGAGTGTGAGGGCAGGAGGAGCTTTCTTT. The J gene is TRBJ1-1, the V gene TRBV30; no firm D call. This CDR3 comprises 12 residues. V was clipped by 0 bases and J by 10 bases, with 12 bases between them. In germline, CDR1 is GTSNPN, CDR2 SVGIG (reference sequence).

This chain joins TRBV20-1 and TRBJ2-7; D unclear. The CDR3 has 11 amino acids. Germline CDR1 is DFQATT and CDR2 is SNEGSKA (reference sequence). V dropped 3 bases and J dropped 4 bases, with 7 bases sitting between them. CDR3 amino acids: CSARDDYEQYF. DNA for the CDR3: TGCAGTGCTAGGGATGATTACGAGCAGTACTTC.

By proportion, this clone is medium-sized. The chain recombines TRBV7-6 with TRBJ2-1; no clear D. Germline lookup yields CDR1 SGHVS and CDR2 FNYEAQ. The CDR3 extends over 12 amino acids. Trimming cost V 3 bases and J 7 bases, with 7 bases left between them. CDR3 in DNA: TGTGCCAGCAGCTTGGAGAGAAATGAGCAGTTCTTC. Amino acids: CASSLERNEQFF.

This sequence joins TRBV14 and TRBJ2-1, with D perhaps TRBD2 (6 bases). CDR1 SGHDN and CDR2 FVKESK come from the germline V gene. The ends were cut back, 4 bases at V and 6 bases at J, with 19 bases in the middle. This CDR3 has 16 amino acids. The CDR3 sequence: CASSPEPGGPGNEQFF. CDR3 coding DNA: TGTGCCAGCAGCCCCGAACCTGGAGGGCCTGGCAATGAGCAGTTCTTC.

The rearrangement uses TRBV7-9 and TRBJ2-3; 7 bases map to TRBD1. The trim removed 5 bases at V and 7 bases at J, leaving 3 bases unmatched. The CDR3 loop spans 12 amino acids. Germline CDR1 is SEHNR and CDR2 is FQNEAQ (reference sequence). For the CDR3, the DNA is TGTGCCAGCAGCCCGACAGGGAATACGCAGTATTTT. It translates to CASSPTGNTQYF. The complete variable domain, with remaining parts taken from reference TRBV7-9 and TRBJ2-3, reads DTGVSQNPRHKITKRGQNVTFRCDPISEHNRLYWYRQTLGQGPEFLTYFQNEAQLEKSRLLSDRFSAERPKGSFSTLEIQRTEQGDSAMYLCASSPTGNTQYFGPGTRLTVL.

CDR3 residues: CASSDGTGRGEQYF. The CDR3 DNA sequence: TGTGCCAGCAGTGATGGGACAGGTCGCGGCGAGCAGTACTTC. V and J are TRBV6-5 and TRBJ2-7, with 8 bases lining up with TRBD1. In germline, CDR1 is MNHEY, CDR2 SVGAGI. With V trimmed by 5 bases and J by 6 bases, 9 bases remained unmatched. This CDR3 comprises 14 residues.

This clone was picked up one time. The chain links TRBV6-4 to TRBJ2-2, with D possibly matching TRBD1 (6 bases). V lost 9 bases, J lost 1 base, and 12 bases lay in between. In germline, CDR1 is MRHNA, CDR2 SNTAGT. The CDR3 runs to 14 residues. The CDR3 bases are TGTGCCAGTCCGGGACAAATGAACACCGGGGAGCTGTTTTTT. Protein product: CASPGQMNTGELFF.

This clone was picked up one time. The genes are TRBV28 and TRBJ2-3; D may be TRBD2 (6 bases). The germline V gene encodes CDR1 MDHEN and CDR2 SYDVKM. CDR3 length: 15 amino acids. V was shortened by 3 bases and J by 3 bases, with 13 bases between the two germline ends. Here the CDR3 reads CASSFGAGRTDTQYF. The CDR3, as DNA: TGTGCCAGCAGTTTCGGTGCGGGAAGGACAGATACGCAGTATTTT.

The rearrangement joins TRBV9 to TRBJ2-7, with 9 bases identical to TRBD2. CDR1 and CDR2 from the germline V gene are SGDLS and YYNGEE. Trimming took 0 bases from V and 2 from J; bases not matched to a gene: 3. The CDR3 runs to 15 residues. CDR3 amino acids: CASSVEAGGPYEQYF. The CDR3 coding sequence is TGTGCCAGCAGCGTAGAGGCGGGAGGGCCCTACGAGCAGTACTTC.

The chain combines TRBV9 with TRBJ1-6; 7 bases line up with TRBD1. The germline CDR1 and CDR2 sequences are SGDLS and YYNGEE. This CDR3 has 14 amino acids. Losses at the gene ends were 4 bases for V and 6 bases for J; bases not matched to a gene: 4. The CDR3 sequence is CASSPTGSNSPLHF. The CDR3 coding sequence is TGTGCCAGCAGCCCGACAGGGAGTAATTCACCCCTCCACTTT.

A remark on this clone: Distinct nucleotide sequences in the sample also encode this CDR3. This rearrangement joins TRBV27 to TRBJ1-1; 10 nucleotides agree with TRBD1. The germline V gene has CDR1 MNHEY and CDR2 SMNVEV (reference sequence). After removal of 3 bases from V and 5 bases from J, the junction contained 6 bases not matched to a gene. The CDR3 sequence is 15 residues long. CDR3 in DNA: TGTGCCAGCAGTTTGGAAGGGACAGGGGCGACTGAAGCTTTCTTT. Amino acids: CASSLEGTGATEAFF.

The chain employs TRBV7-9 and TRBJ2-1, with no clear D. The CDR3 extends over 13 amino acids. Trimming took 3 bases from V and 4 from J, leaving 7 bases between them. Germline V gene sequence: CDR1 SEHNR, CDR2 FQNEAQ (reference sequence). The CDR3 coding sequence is TGTGCCAGCAGCTTCGGAAAATACAATGAGCAGTTCTTC. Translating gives CASSFGKYNEQFF.

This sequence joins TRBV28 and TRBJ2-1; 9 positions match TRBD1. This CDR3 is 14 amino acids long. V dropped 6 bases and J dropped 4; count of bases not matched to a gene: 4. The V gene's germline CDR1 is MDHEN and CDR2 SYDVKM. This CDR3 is CASRPGQGYNEQFF. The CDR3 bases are TGTGCCAGCAGACCAGGACAGGGGTACAATGAGCAGTTCTTC. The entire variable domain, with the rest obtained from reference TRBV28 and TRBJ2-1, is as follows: DVKVTQSSRYLVKRTGEKVFLECVQDMDHENMFWYRQDPGLGLRLIYFSYDVKMKEKGDIPEGYSVSREKKERFSLILESASTNQTSMYLCASRPGQGYNEQFFGPGTRLTVL.

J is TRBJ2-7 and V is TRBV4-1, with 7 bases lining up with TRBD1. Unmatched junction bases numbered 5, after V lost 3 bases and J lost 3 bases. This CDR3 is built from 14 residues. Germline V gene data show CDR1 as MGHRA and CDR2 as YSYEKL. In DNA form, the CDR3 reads TGCGCCAGCAGCCATACAGGGGCTGGCTACGAGCAGTACTTC. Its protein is CASSHTGAGYEQYF.

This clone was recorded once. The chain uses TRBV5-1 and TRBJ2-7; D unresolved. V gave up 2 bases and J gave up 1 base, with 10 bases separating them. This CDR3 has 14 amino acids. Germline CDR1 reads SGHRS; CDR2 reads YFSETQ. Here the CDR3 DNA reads TGCGCCAGCAGCTTTGAGACTGGTTCCTACGAGCAGTACTTC. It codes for CASSFETGSYEQYF.

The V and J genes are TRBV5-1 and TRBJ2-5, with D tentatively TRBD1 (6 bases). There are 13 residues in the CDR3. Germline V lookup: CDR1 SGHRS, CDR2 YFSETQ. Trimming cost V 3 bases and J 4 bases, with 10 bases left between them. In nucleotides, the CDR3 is TGCGCCAGCAGCTCCAGGGGAGCAGAGACCCAGTACTTC. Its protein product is CASSSRGAETQYF.

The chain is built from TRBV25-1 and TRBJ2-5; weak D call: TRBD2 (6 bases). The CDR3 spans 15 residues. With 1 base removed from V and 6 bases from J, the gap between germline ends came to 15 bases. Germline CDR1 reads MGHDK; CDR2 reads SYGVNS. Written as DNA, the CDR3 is TGTGCCAGCAGTGAATGGGCTAGCGTGAAAAAGACCCAGTACTTC. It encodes CASSEWASVKKTQYF.

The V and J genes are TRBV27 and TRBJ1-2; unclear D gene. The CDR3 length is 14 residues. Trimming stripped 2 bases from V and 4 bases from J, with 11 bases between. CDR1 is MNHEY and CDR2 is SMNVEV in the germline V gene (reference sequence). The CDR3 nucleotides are TGTGCCAGCAGTTTAAAGGGAGGTGGCTATGGCTACACCTTC. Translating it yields CASSLKGGGYGYTF.

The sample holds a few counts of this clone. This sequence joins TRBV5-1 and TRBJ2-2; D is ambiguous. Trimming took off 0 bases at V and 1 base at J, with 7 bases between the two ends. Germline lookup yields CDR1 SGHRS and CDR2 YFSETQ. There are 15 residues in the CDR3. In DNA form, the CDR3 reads TGCGCCAGCAGCTTGGCCTCGGGGAACACCGGGGAGCTGTTTTTT. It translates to CASSLASGNTGELFF.

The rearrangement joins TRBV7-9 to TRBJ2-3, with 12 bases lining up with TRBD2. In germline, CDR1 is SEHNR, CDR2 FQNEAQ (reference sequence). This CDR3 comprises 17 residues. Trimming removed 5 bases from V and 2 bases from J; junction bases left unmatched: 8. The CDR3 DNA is TGTGCCAGCAGCCGACCGGGACTAGCGGGCCCCACAGATACGCAGTATTTT. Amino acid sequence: CASSRPGLAGPTDTQYF. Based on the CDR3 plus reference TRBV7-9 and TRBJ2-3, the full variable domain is DTGVSQNPRHKITKRGQNVTFRCDPISEHNRLYWYRQTLGQGPEFLTYFQNEAQLEKSRLLSDRFSAERPKGSFSTLEIQRTEQGDSAMYLCASSRPGLAGPTDTQYFGPGTRLTVL.

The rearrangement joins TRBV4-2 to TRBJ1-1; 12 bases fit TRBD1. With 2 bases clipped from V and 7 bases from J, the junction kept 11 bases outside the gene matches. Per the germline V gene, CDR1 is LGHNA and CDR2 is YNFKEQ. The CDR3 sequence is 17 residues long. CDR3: CASSQPLGGQGAGEAFF. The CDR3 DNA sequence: TGTGCCAGCAGCCAACCACTTGGGGGACAGGGGGCAGGTGAAGCTTTCTTT.

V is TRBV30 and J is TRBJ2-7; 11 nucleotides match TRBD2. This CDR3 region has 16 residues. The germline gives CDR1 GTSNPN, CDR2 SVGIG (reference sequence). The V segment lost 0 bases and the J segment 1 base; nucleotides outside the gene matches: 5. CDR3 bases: TGTGCCTGGAGTGTAGACGGGACTAGCGGTTCCTACGAGCAGTACTTC. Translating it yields CAWSVDGTSGSYEQYF. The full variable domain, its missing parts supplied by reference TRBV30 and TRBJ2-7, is SQTIHQWPATLVQPVGSPLSLECTVEGTSNPNLYWYRQAAGRGLQLLFYSVGIGQISSEVPQNLSASRPQDRQFILSSKKLLLSDSGFYLCAWSVDGTSGSYEQYFGPGTRLTVT.

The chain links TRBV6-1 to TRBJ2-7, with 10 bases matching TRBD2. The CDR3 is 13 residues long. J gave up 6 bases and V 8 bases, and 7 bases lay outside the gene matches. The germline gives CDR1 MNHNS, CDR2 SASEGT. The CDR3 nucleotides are TGTGCCAGCGTTCTAGCGGGAGCTCGCGAGCAGTACTTC. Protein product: CASVLAGAREQYF.

The CDR3 here is CASSDGVTGSGYTF. The DNA for the CDR3 is TGTGCCAGCAGTGACGGGGTGACAGGCAGTGGATACACCTTC. The rearrangement joins TRBV6-4 to TRBJ1-2, with TRBD1 as a possible D gene (6 bases). The CDR3 sequence is 14 residues long. The germline V gene has CDR1 MRHNA and CDR2 SNTAGT. Trimming left V 2 bases short and J 11 bases short, with 18 bases between.

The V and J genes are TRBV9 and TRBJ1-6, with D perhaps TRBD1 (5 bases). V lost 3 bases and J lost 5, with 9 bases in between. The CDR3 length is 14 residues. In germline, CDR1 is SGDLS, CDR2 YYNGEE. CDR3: CASSGIQDNSPLHF. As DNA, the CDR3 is TGTGCCAGCAGCGGAATACAGGATAATTCACCCCTCCACTTT.

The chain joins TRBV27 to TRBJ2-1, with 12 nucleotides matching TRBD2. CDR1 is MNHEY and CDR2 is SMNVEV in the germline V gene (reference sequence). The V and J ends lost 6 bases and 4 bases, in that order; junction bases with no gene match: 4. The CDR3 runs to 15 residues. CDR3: CASRPLAGGYNEQFF. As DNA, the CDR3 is TGTGCCAGCAGACCGCTAGCGGGAGGGTACAATGAGCAGTTCTTC.